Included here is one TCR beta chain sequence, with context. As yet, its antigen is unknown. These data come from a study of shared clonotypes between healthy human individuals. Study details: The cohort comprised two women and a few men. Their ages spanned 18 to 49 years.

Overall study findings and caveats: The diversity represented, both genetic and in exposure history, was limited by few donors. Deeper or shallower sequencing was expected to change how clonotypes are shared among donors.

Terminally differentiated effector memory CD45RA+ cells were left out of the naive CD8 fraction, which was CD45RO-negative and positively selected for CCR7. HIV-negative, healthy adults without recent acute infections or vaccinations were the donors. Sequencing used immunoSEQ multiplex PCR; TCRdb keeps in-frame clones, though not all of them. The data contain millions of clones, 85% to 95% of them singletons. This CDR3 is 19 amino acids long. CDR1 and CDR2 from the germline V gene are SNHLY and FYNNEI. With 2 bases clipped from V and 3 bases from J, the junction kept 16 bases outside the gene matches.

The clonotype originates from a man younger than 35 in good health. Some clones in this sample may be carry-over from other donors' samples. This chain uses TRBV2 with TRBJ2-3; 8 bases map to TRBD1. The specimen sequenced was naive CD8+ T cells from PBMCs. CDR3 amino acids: CASSENLDRTGLWTDTQYF. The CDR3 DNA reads TGTGCCAGCAGTGAAAACCTTGACCGGACAGGGTTGTGGACAGATACGCAGTATTTT.